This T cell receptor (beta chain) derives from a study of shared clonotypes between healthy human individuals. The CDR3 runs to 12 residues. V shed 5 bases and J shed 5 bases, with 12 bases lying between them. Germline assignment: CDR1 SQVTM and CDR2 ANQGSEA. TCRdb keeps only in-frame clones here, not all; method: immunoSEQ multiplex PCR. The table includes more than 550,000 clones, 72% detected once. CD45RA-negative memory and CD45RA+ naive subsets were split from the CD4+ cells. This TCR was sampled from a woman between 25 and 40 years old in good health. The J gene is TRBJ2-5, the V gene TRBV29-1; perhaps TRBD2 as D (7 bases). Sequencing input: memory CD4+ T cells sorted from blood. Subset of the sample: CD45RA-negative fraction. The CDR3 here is CSVRTAGETQYF. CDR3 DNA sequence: TGCAGCGTTAGGACAGCGGGGGAGACCCAGTACTTC.